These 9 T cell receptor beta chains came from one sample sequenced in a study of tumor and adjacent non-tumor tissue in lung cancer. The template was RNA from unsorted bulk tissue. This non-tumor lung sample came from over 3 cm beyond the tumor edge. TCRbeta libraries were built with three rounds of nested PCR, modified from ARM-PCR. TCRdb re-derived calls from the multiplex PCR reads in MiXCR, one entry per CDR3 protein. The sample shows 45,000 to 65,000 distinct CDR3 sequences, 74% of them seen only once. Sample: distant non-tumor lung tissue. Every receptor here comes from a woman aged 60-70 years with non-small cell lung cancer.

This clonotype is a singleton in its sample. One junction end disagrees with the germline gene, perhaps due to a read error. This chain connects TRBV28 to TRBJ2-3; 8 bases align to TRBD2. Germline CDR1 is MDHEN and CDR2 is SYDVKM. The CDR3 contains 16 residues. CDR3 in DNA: TGTGCCGGCAGTTTAGCGGGACGGGGAGCAGAGAATACGCAGTATTTT. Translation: CAGSLAGRGAENTQYF.

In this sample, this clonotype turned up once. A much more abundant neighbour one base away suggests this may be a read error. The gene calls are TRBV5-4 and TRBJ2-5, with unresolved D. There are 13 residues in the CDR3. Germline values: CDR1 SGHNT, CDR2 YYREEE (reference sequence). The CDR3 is CASILPSQETQYF. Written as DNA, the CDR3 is TGTGCCAGCATCTTGCCCTCCCAAGAGACCCAGTACTTC.

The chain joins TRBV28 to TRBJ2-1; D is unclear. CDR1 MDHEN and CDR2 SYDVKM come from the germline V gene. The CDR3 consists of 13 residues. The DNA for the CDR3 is TGTGCTAACAGATTATCCCGATACAATGAGCAGTTCTTC. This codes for CANRLSRYNEQFF.

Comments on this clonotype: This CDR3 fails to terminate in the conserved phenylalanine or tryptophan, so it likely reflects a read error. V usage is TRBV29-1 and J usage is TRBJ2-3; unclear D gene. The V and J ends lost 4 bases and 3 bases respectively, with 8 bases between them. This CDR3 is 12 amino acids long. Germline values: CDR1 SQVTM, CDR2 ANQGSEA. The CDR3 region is CSVGHETDTQYY. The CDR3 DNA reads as TGCAGCGTTGGACATGAAACAGATACGCAGTATTAT.

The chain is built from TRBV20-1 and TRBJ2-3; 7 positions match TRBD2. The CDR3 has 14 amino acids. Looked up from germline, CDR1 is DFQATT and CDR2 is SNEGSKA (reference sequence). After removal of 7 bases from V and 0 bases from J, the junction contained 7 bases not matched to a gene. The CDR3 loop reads CSVQVGGSTDTQYF. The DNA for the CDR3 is TGCAGTGTTCAAGTCGGGGGGAGCACAGATACGCAGTATTTT.

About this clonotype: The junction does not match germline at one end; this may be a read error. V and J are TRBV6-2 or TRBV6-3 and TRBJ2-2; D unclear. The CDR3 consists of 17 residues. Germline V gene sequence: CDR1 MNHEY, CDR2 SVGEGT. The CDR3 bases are TGTACCAGCAGTAGATCTTCCGGGCCGAGTGGGACCGGGGAGCTGTTTTTT. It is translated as CTSSRSSGPSGTGELFF.

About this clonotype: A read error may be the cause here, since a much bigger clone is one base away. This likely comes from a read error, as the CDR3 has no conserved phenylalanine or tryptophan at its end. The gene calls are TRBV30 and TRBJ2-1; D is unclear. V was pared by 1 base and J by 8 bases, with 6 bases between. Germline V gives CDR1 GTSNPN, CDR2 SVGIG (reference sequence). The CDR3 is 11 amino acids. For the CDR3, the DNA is TGTGCCTGGAGTGAAGGCGATGAGCAGTTCTCC. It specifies CAWSEGDEQFS.

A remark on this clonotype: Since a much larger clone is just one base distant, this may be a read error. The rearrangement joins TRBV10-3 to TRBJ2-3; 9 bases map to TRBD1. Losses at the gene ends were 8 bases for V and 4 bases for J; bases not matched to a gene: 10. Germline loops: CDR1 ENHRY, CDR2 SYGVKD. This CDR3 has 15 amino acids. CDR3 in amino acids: CAIAGTGSPSDTQYF. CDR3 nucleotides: TGTGCCATCGCCGGGACAGGGAGTCCCTCAGATACGCAGTATTTT.

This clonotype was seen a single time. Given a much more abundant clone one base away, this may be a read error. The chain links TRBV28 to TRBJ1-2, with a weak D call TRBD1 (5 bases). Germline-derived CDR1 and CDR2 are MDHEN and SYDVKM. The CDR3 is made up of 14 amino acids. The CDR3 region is CTSSIRDSNYGYTF. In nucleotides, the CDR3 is TGTACCAGCAGTATAAGGGACTCTAACTATGGCTACACCTTC.